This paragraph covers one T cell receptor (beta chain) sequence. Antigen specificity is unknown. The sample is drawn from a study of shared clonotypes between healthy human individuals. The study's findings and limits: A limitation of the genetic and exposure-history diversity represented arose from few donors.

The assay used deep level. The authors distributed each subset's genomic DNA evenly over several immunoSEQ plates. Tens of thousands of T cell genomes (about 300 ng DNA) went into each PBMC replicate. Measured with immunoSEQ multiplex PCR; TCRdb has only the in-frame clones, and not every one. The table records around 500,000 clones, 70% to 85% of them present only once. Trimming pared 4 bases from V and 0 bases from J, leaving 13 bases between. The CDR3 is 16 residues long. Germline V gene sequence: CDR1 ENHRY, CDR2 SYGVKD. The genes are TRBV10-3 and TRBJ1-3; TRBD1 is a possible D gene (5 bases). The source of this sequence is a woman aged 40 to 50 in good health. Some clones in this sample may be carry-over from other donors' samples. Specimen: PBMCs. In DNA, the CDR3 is TGTGCCATCAGTGGGGGCAGCCCTTCCTCTGGAAACACCATATATTTT. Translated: CAISGGSPSSGNTIYF.